Below, 11 T cell receptor beta chains from the same sample are listed, as sequenced in a study of blood T cell repertoires in COVID-19. The data were produced by immunoSEQ multiplex PCR, yet TCRdb's version contains in-frame clones alone and is incomplete. This table holds about 59,000 clones, more than 60% found once. Source material: peripheral blood. The receptors come from a woman in her seventies with acute or convalescent COVID-19.

The V call is TRBV9, the J call TRBJ1-2; 7 nucleotides match TRBD1. The J segment lost 8 bases and the V segment lost 3 bases, leaving 7 bases of the junction unmatched. Germline V gives CDR1 SGDLS, CDR2 YYNGEE. This CDR3 contains 13 residues. The CDR3 loop reads CASSAGTAVGYTF. For the CDR3, the DNA is TGTGCCAGCAGCGCCGGGACAGCCGTGGGCTACACCTTC.

DNA of the CDR3: TGTGCCAGCAGCCAAGATCCGAGGGGCACAGATACGCAGTATTTT. Translating gives CASSQDPRGTDTQYF. The chain uses TRBV3-1 (or the pseudogene TRBV3-2) and TRBJ2-3; weak D call: TRBD2 (5 bases). Germline CDR1 is LGHDT and CDR2 is YNNKEL (reference sequence). This CDR3 comprises 15 residues. The V and J ends lost 0 bases and 1 base respectively, with 8 bases between them.

The V and J genes are TRBV2 and TRBJ1-6; 8 nucleotides match TRBD1. The CDR3 extends over 16 amino acids. V shed 7 bases, J shed 9 bases, and the junction held 14 bases outside the gene matches. The germline CDR1 and CDR2 sequences are SNHLY and FYNNEI. Here the CDR3 DNA reads TGTGCCAGCATCATGTGGAGGGACAGGAGGTTTTCACCCCTCCACTTT. It translates to CASIMWRDRRFSPLHF.

The chain carries TRBV30 and TRBJ2-5; TRBD2 matches 8 bases. The CDR3 runs 14 residues. The germline CDR1 and CDR2 sequences are GTSNPN and SVGIG (reference sequence). The ends lost 3 bases at V and 2 bases at J; junction bases unmatched: 5. The CDR3 is CAWRRGAPQETQYF. The CDR3 coding sequence is TGTGCCTGGAGGCGGGGGGCTCCACAAGAGACCCAGTACTTC.

This clone was observed many times. The chain recombines TRBV24-1 with TRBJ2-1, with a weak D call TRBD2 (6 bases). V lost 3 bases and J lost 10, with 12 bases in between. CDR1 is KGHDR, CDR2 SFDVKD, per germline. The CDR3 length is 13 residues. CDR3 DNA sequence: TGTGCCACCAGTGATCCCGCGGGGTGGGAGCAGTTCTTC. Its translation is CATSDPAGWEQFF.

The rearrangement uses TRBV19 and TRBJ2-1, with a weak D call TRBD2 (7 bases). Germline CDR1 LNHDA, CDR2 SQIVND (reference sequence). The CDR3 runs 16 residues. Trimming removed 10 bases at V and 0 bases at J, with 19 bases between. CDR3 nucleotide sequence: TGTGCCACCTCGGGGGGCCGACTCGGCTCCTACAATGAGCAGTTCTTC. The encoded protein is CATSGGRLGSYNEQFF.

The chain carries TRBV11-2 and TRBJ2-3; TRBD2 agrees at 8 bases. Trimming took 5 bases from V and 7 from J; bases not matched to a gene: 14. The CDR3 length is 16 residues. Germline-derived CDR1 and CDR2 are SGHAT and FQNNGV. The CDR3 protein is CASSPVAGLVIHTQYF. In DNA, the CDR3 is TGTGCCAGCAGCCCTGTAGCGGGGTTGGTTATCCATACGCAGTATTTT.

The CDR3 sequence: CASSERGIQETQYF. DNA of the CDR3: TGTGCCAGCAGCGAACGGGGGATCCAAGAGACCCAGTACTTC. The chain links TRBV9 to TRBJ2-5, with D maybe TRBD2 (6 bases). Trimming cost V 3 bases and J 1 base, with 10 bases left between them. This CDR3 is built from 14 residues. The germline V gene encodes CDR1 SGDLS and CDR2 YYNGEE.

The V and J genes are TRBV18 and TRBJ1-6, with D possibly matching TRBD1 (5 bases). Germline values: CDR1 KGHSH, CDR2 LQKENI. This CDR3 comprises 13 residues. Trimming pared 3 bases from V and 9 bases from J, leaving 9 bases between. The CDR3 DNA sequence: TGTGCCAGCTCACCGGACACCCGTTCACCCCTCCACTTT. It encodes CASSPDTRSPLHF. Full variable domain (missing parts from reference TRBV18 and TRBJ1-6): NAGVMQNPRHLVRRRGQEARLRCSPMKGHSHVYWYRQLPEEGLKFMVYLQKENIIDESGMPKERFSAEFPKEGPSILRIQQVVRGDSAAYFCASSPDTRSPLHFGNGTRLTVT.

The count of this clone is one. This may come from a read error, since a much larger clone is one base off. The chain is built from TRBV7-3 and TRBJ1-2; 7 nucleotides line up with TRBD1. The CDR3 runs 13 residues. V shed 5 bases and J 2 bases; nucleotides not matched to a gene: 2. Germline CDR1 SGHTA, CDR2 FQGTGA. The CDR3 spells CASSPTGNYGYTF. DNA of the CDR3: TGTGCCAGCAGCCCGACAGGGAACTATGGCTACACCTTC.

The V gene is TRBV5-1, the J gene TRBJ1-2; the D gene is possibly TRBD1 (6 bases). V gave up 0 bases and J gave up 1 base, with 10 bases separating them. The CDR3 covers 15 residues. Germline CDR1 SGHRS, CDR2 YFSETQ. CDR3 amino acids: CASSLDGQHNYGYTF. The CDR3 DNA is TGCGCCAGCAGCTTGGATGGACAGCATAACTATGGCTACACCTTC.